This TCR beta chain was found in a study of somatic mutations in cytotoxic T cells in rheumatoid arthritis. Profiled with immunoSEQ multiplex PCR; TCRdb holds only in-frame clones, not every one. The table records some 20,000 clones, about 70% of them present only once. This CDR3 contains 13 residues. Germline lookup yields CDR1 SGDLS and CDR2 YYNGEE. Trimming took off 3 bases at V and 7 bases at J, with 14 bases between the two ends. V gene TRBV9 combines with J gene TRBJ2-7; either TRBD1 or TRBD2 may fit D (5 bases each). The receptor comes from a woman aged 55-69 years in good health. The material sequenced was CD8+ T cells sorted from blood. In nucleotides, the CDR3 is TGTGCCAGCAGCGACACCTGGGACGGAGAGCAGTACTTC. Translation: CASSDTWDGEQYF.